A single sample gave rise to the 13 T cell receptor beta chains below, sequenced in a study of OX40 agonist ivuxolimab in advanced cancers. Libraries were prepared by immunoSEQ multiplex PCR; TCRdb keeps only in-frame clonotypes and omits some of them. The table has 75,000 to 100,000 clones, more than 90% seen once. The sequences come from CD4+ or CD8+ T cells sorted from blood, collected in a trial of the OX40 agonist ivuxolimab. These receptors were collected from an adult with an advanced solid tumor such as melanoma, head and neck, liver or kidney cancer.

V is TRBV4-2 and J is TRBJ2-2; 10 nucleotides align to TRBD2. The ends lost 0 bases at V and 4 bases at J; junction bases unmatched: 5. The germline V gene encodes CDR1 LGHNA and CDR2 YNFKEQ. This CDR3 has 17 residues. CDR3 sequence reads: CASSQESGRAVTGELFF. The CDR3, as DNA: TGTGCCAGCAGCCAAGAAAGCGGGAGGGCCGTCACCGGGGAGCTGTTTTTT.

The chain combines TRBV7-9 with TRBJ1-4, with 10 nucleotides matching TRBD1. Germline V lookup: CDR1 SEHNR, CDR2 FQNEAQ (reference sequence). Unmatched junction bases numbered 4, after V lost 5 bases and J lost 4 bases. The CDR3 covers 15 residues. CDR3 residues: CASSRGQGVNEKLFF. In nucleotides, the CDR3 is TGTGCCAGCAGCCGAGGACAGGGGGTTAATGAAAAACTGTTTTTT. Based on the CDR3 plus reference TRBV7-9 and TRBJ1-4, the full variable domain is DTGVSQNPRHKITKRGQNVTFRCDPISEHNRLYWYRQTLGQGPEFLTYFQNEAQLEKSRLLSDRFSAERPKGSFSTLEIQRTEQGDSAMYLCASSRGQGVNEKLFFGSGTQLSVL.

This clone showed up just once. The chain couples TRBV7-6 to TRBJ2-3, with 7 bases fitting TRBD2. The J segment lost 3 bases and the V segment lost 1 base, leaving 10 bases of the junction unmatched. This CDR3 is 17 amino acids long. CDR1 is SGHVS and CDR2 is FNYEAQ in the germline V gene. The DNA for the CDR3 is TGTGCCAGCAGCTTAGGTGGACGGGAGGTCGGGACAGATACGCAGTATTTT. It translates to CASSLGGREVGTDTQYF.

This clone showed up just once. The V gene is TRBV19, the J gene TRBJ2-1, with D possibly TRBD2 on 6 matching bases. The CDR3 runs to 18 residues. With 7 bases removed from V and 0 bases from J, the gap between germline ends came to 22 bases. Per the germline V gene, CDR1 is LNHDA and CDR2 is SQIVND (reference sequence). The CDR3 DNA sequence: TGTGCCAGTAAAGGTTCCCCCGATCTAGCGTTCTCCTACAATGAGCAGTTCTTC. It is translated as CASKGSPDLAFSYNEQFF.

J is TRBJ1-3 and V is TRBV5-6; D is ambiguous. V lost 4 bases and J lost 0, with 11 bases in between. From germline, CDR1 is SGHDT and CDR2 YYEEEE. The CDR3 has 15 amino acids. This CDR3 reads CASSLDLYSGNTIYF. For the CDR3, the DNA is TGTGCCAGCAGCCTAGACCTGTACTCTGGAAACACCATATATTTT.

This clone was seen just once. The V and J genes are TRBV7-3 and TRBJ2-5; 10 bases fit TRBD2. The germline V gene has CDR1 SGHTA and CDR2 FQGTGA. V was pared by 5 bases and J by 2 bases, with 5 bases of the junction left unmatched. The CDR3 loop spans 15 amino acids. The chain's CDR3 is CASSPVSGRQETQYF. CDR3 sequence (DNA): TGTGCCAGCAGCCCCGTTAGCGGGAGGCAAGAGACCCAGTACTTC.

The J gene is TRBJ2-7, the V gene TRBV5-8, with TRBD2 identical over 12 bases. The CDR3 has 15 amino acids. V was pared by 0 bases and J by 2 bases, with 0 bases of the junction left unmatched. Per the germline V gene, CDR1 is SGHTS and CDR2 is YDEGEE. Here the CDR3 reads CASSLGTSGAYEQYF. CDR3 bases: TGTGCCAGCAGCTTGGGGACTAGCGGGGCCTACGAGCAGTACTTC.

The V and J genes are TRBV5-1 and TRBJ2-1; D is ambiguous. CDR1 SGHRS and CDR2 YFSETQ come from the germline V gene. The V gene lost 2 bases and the J gene lost 5 bases, with 11 bases spanning the gap. The CDR3 runs 14 residues. CDR3 sequence: CASSLGSQNNEQFF. CDR3 coding DNA: TGCGCCAGCAGCTTAGGCAGCCAGAACAATGAGCAGTTCTTC.

This chain connects TRBV9 to TRBJ1-3; 8 positions agree with TRBD1. Germline lookup yields CDR1 SGDLS and CDR2 YYNGEE. J was trimmed by 8 bases and V by 3 bases; bases with no gene match: 7. The length of the CDR3 is 14 residues. CDR3 sequence: CASSARTGWDTIYF. The CDR3 region has the DNA TGTGCCAGCAGCGCCCGGACAGGGTGGGACACCATATATTTT. The entire variable domain, with the rest obtained from reference TRBV9 and TRBJ1-3, is as follows: DSGVTQTPKHLITATGQRVTLRCSPRSGDLSVYWYQQSLDQGLQFLIQYYNGEERAKGNILERFSAQQFPDLHSELNLSSLELGDSALYFCASSARTGWDTIYFGEGSWLTVV.

This clone has only a few counts. The chain links TRBV4-1 to TRBJ2-7; TRBD1 agrees at 8 bases. The V gene end was trimmed by 4 bases and the J gene end by 1 base; junction bases not matched to a gene: 6. The CDR3 runs to 15 residues. Germline V CDR1 and CDR2: MGHRA, YSYEKL. The CDR3 spells CASSPGQGSSYEQYF. Here the CDR3 DNA reads TGCGCCAGCAGCCCAGGACAGGGTTCTTCCTACGAGCAGTACTTC.

The CDR3 nucleotides are TGTGCCAGCAGCCAAGATGTGGGACGGTGGGAGACCCAGTACTTC. This encodes CASSQDVGRWETQYF. This chain uses TRBV4-2 with TRBJ2-5; TRBD1 or TRBD2 may be the D gene (5 bases each). Germline CDR1 LGHNA, CDR2 YNFKEQ. The CDR3 totals 15 residues. Trimming shortened V by 0 bases and J by 5 bases, and 13 bases separated the two germline ends.

The CDR3 DNA reads as TGTGCCAGCAGTCTCTGGACTAGCGGGAGGCCCAACGAGCAGTACTTC. Translated: CASSLWTSGRPNEQYF. The chain joins TRBV27 to TRBJ2-7, with 14 bases matching TRBD2. CDR1 and CDR2 from the germline V gene are MNHEY and SMNVEV (reference sequence). J gave up 5 bases and V 5 bases, and 8 bases lay outside the gene matches. This CDR3 contains 16 residues.

The chain uses TRBV19 and TRBJ2-2, with TRBD2 matching over 9 bases. CDR1 is LNHDA and CDR2 is SQIVND in the germline V gene (reference sequence). CDR3 length: 17 residues. V lost 3 bases, J lost 4 bases, and 9 bases stayed unmatched. CDR3 bases: TGTGCCAGTAGTATGGGTAGCGGGAGAATTGGCACCGGGGAGCTGTTTTTT. Translating gives CASSMGSGRIGTGELFF.